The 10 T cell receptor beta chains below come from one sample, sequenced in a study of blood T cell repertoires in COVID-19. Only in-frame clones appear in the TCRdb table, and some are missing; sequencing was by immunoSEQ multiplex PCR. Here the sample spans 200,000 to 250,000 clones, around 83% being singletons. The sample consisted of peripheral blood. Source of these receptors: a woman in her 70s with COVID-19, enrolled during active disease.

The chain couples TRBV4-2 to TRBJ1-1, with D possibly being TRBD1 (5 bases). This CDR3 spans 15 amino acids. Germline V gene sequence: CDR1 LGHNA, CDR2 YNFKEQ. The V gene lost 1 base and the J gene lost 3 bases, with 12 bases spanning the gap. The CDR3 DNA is TGTGCCAGCAGCCAAGGCCCCGGGGGGGACACTGAAGCTTTCTTT. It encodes CASSQGPGGDTEAFF.

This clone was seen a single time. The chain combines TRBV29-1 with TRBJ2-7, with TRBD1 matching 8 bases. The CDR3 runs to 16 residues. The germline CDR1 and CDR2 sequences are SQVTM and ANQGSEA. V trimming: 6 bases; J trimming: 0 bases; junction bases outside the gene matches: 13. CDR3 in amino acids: CSVQNRRGQTSYEQYF. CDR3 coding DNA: TGCAGCGTCCAGAACCGCAGGGGGCAAACCTCCTACGAGCAGTACTTC.

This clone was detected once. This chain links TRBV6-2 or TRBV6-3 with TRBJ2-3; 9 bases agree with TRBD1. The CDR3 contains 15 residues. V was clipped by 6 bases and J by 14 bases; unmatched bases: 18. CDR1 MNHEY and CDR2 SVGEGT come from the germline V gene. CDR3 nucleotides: TGTGCCAGCAGCCCGACAGGGGGAGGTAGATCGGGGGCGTATTTT. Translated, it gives CASSPTGGGRSGAYF.

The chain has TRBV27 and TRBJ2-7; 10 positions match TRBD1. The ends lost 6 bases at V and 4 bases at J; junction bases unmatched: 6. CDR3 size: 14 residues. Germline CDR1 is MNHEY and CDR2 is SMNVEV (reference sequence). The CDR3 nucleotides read TGTGCCAGCAGAGCGACAGGGGGCGTATACGAGCAGTACTTC. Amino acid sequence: CASRATGGVYEQYF.

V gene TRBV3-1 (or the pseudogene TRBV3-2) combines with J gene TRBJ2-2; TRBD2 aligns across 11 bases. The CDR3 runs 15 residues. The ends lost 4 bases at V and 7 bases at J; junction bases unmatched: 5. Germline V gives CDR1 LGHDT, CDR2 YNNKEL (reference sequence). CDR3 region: CASSPLAGVNGELFF. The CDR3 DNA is TGTGCCAGCAGCCCACTAGCGGGAGTTAACGGGGAGCTGTTTTTT.

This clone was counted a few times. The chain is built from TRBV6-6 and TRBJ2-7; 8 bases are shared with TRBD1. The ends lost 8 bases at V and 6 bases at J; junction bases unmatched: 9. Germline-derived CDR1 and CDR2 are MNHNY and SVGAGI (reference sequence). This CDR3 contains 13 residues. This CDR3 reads CASHPQTGGEQYF. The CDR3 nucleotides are TGTGCCAGCCACCCTCAAACAGGGGGCGAGCAGTACTTC.

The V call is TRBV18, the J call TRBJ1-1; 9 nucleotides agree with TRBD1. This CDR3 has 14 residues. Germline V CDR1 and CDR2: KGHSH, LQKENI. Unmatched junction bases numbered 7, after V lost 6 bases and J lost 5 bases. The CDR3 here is CASSLGQGYTEAFF. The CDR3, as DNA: TGTGCCAGCTCCCTAGGACAGGGGTATACTGAAGCTTTCTTT.

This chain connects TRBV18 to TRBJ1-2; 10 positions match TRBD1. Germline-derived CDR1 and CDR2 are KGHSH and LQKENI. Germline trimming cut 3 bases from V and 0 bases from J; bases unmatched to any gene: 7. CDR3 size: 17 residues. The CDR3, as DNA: TGTGCCAGCTCACCCTTGTCCGGACAGGGGGCTAACTATGGCTACACCTTC. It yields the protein CASSPLSGQGANYGYTF.

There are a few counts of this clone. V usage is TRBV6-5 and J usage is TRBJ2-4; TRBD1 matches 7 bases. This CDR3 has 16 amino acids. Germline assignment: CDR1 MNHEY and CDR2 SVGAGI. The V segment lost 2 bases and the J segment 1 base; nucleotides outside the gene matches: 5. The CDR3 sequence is CASSYRTGVAKNIQYF. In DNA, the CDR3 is TGTGCCAGCAGTTACCGAACAGGGGTGGCCAAAAACATTCAGTACTTC.

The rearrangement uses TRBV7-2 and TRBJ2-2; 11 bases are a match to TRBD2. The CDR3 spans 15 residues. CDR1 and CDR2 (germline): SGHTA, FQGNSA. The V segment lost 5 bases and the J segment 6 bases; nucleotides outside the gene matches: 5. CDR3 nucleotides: TGTGCCAGCAGCATTAGCGGGAGGGCCGCCGGGGAGCTGTTTTTT. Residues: CASSISGRAAGELFF.